One sample yielded the 21 T cell receptor beta chains listed below, sequenced in a study of blood T cell repertoires in COVID-19. TCRdb keeps only in-frame clones here, not all; method: immunoSEQ multiplex PCR. The sample gives approximately 110,000 clones, more than 70% of which show up once; almost 8.5% is in the top ten. The specimen sequenced was peripheral blood. Every receptor here comes from a woman in her seventies who had recovered from COVID-19.

V usage is TRBV3-1 (or the pseudogene TRBV3-2) and J usage is TRBJ1-4, with 7 bases matching TRBD1. The CDR3 covers 14 residues. Germline values: CDR1 LGHDT, CDR2 YNNKEL (reference sequence). The V and J ends lost 4 bases and 11 bases, in that order; junction bases with no gene match: 10. CDR3 in amino acids: CASSRRQGGDKLFF. The CDR3 DNA is TGTGCCAGCAGCCGCCGACAGGGAGGCGACAAACTGTTTTTT.

The CDR3 reads CASSRWTFNTGELFF. The CDR3 region has the DNA TGTGCCAGCAGCCGTTGGACTTTTAACACCGGGGAGCTGTTTTTT. J is TRBJ2-2 and V is TRBV3-1 (or the pseudogene TRBV3-2); the D gene is possibly TRBD2 (5 bases). This CDR3 comprises 15 residues. Germline CDR1 is LGHDT and CDR2 is YNNKEL (reference sequence). Trimming cost V 4 bases and J 2 bases, with 11 bases left between them.

The chain has TRBV6-6 and TRBJ1-1, with TRBD1 matching over 7 bases. J lost 2 bases, V lost 6 bases, and 9 bases had no gene match. Germline V lookup: CDR1 MNHNY, CDR2 SVGAGI (reference sequence). The CDR3 runs 15 residues. The CDR3 DNA is TGTGCCAGCAGCCCTCCCAGGGGGACTAACACTGAAGCTTTCTTT. Its translation is CASSPPRGTNTEAFF.

The chain recombines TRBV2 with TRBJ2-1; 9 bases match TRBD1. The CDR3 has 13 residues. Germline CDR1 is SNHLY and CDR2 is FYNNEI. Trimming at V came to 6 bases and at J to 12 bases, leaving 9 bases not matched to a gene. This CDR3 is CASSGQGKRPQFF. In DNA, the CDR3 is TGTGCCAGCAGCGGACAGGGGAAAAGGCCGCAGTTCTTC.

The chain joins TRBV5-5 to TRBJ2-1; 7 bases line up with TRBD1. The CDR3 totals 15 residues. Germline V gene data show CDR1 as SGHKS and CDR2 as YYEKEE (reference sequence). With 4 bases clipped from V and 7 bases from J, the junction kept 11 bases outside the gene matches. The chain's CDR3 is CASSIGGGTGNEQFF. The CDR3 bases are TGTGCCAGCAGCATAGGGGGCGGAACGGGGAATGAGCAGTTCTTC.

V and J are TRBV28 and TRBJ1-2; D is perhaps TRBD1 (5 bases). V was shortened by 1 base and J by 2 bases, with 14 bases between the two germline ends. The CDR3 spans 16 residues. From germline, CDR1 is MDHEN and CDR2 SYDVKM. The CDR3 sequence: CASSLYGGGSNYGYTF. In nucleotides, the CDR3 is TGTGCCAGCAGTTTATATGGGGGAGGGTCCAACTATGGCTACACCTTC.

The count of this clone is one. The chain has TRBV13 and TRBJ2-4; D gene uncertain. The CDR3 has 13 residues. The V end was cut by 6 bases, the J end by 5 bases, with 11 bases between. CDR1 is PRHDT, CDR2 FYEKMQ, per germline (reference sequence). The CDR3 sequence: CASRPRLENIQYF. The CDR3, as DNA: TGTGCCAGCAGGCCGCGTCTTGAAAACATTCAGTACTTC.

The chain joins TRBV2 to TRBJ1-6, with 8 bases that match TRBD1. The CDR3 runs to 15 residues. Germline CDR1 and CDR2: SNHLY and FYNNEI. The trim removed 6 bases at V and 8 bases at J, leaving 9 bases unmatched. The DNA of the CDR3 is TGTGCCAGCAGCCCCCGCTCAGGGGGCGATTCACCCCTCCACTTT. This codes for CASSPRSGGDSPLHF. The whole variable domain, filled in from reference TRBV2 and TRBJ1-6, reads EPEVTQTPSHQVTQMGQEVILRCVPISNHLYFYWYRQILGQKVEFLVSFYNNEISEKSEIFDDQFSVERPDGSNFTLKIRSTKLEDSAMYFCASSPRSGGDSPLHFGNGTRLTVT.

This clone showed up just once. J is TRBJ1-5 and V is TRBV9, with no clear D. V was pared by 7 bases and J by 9 bases, with 11 bases between. The CDR3 has 11 amino acids. Germline assignment: CDR1 SGDLS and CDR2 YYNGEE. CDR3 loop: CASGRAGPQHF. CDR3 coding DNA: TGTGCCAGCGGCCGAGCGGGGCCCCAGCATTTT.

V gene TRBV11-2 combines with J gene TRBJ2-7; 7 bases agree with TRBD1. The CDR3 has 13 amino acids. The germline V gene has CDR1 SGHAT and CDR2 FQNNGV. The V and J ends lost 5 bases and 6 bases, in that order; junction bases with no gene match: 7. CDR3 nucleotide sequence: TGTGCCAGCAGCACCAGACAGGGTCGCGAGCAGTACTTC. It specifies CASSTRQGREQYF.

V gene TRBV7-2 combines with J gene TRBJ2-1; 10 nucleotides agree with TRBD1. The trim removed 5 bases at V and 6 bases at J, leaving 4 bases unmatched. This CDR3 is built from 14 residues. Germline CDR1 SGHTA, CDR2 FQGNSA. The CDR3 spells CASSPRTGGNEQFF. The CDR3 bases are TGTGCCAGCAGCCCGAGGACAGGGGGCAATGAGCAGTTCTTC.

This clone appeared a single time. V is TRBV12-3 or TRBV12-4 and J is TRBJ2-3, with D possibly being TRBD2 (5 bases). The CDR3 is 12 amino acids. Deletions cut 10 bases from V and 8 bases from J, with 16 bases between. CDR3 sequence reads: CAIRRDGGTQYF. CDR3 nucleotides: TGTGCCATCCGCCGGGATGGCGGTACGCAGTATTTT.

In its sample, this clone was seen once. The genes are TRBV6-6 and TRBJ2-1; weak D call: TRBD2 (5 bases). The germline gives CDR1 MNHNY, CDR2 SVGAGI (reference sequence). The V gene lost 5 bases and the J gene lost 10 bases, with 12 bases spanning the gap. The CDR3 runs 12 residues. CDR3 bases: TGTGCCAGCAGTCACCTGAGGGAGGAGCAGTTCTTC. It yields the protein CASSHLREEQFF.

This clone has only one observation. The chain employs TRBV7-3 and TRBJ2-3; 8 bases are shared with TRBD2. Germline V gene sequence: CDR1 SGHTA, CDR2 FQGTGA. The CDR3 runs to 16 residues. The V and J ends lost 5 bases and 1 base, in that order; junction bases with no gene match: 8. Here the CDR3 DNA reads TGTGCCAGCAGCCTCCGGGGGGGCGCAGGCACAGATACGCAGTATTTT. Its translation: CASSLRGGAGTDTQYF.

This clone was detected only once. The chain links TRBV18 to TRBJ2-6; TRBD2 might be the D (6 bases). The V end was cut by 3 bases, the J end by 0 bases, with 6 bases between. CDR3 size: 15 residues. CDR1 and CDR2 from the germline V gene are KGHSH and LQKENI. The CDR3 nucleotides are TGTGCCAGCTCACCCGGGGGCTCTGGGGCCAACGTCCTGACTTTC. Its protein is CASSPGGSGANVLTF.

The chain recombines TRBV19 with TRBJ1-1, with 8 bases matching TRBD1. CDR3 length: 13 amino acids. V lost 10 bases to trimming and J lost 6 bases; unmatched junction nucleotides: 10. Per the germline V gene, CDR1 is LNHDA and CDR2 is SQIVND (reference sequence). CDR3 bases: TGTGCCACCCAAAGGGGGGGACAGGCTGAAGCTTTCTTT. This sequence encodes CATQRGGQAEAFF. Full variable domain (remainder filled in from reference TRBV19 and TRBJ1-1): DGGITQSPKYLFRKEGQNVTLSCEQNLNHDAMYWYRQDPGQGLRLIYYSQIVNDFQKGDIAEGYSVSREKKESFPLTVTSAQKNPTAFYLCATQRGGQAEAFFGQGTRLTVV.

V gene TRBV19 combines with J gene TRBJ1-1; 7 positions match TRBD1. This CDR3 contains 13 residues. The junction had 3 bases not matched to a gene; V was cut back by 4 bases and J by 4 bases. Germline V gene data show CDR1 as LNHDA and CDR2 as SQIVND (reference sequence). The CDR3 loop reads CASSKQGITEAFF. The CDR3 DNA reads TGTGCCAGTAGTAAACAGGGGATCACTGAAGCTTTCTTT.

V is TRBV7-2 and J is TRBJ2-6; D gene unclear. V was shortened by 4 bases and J by 0 bases, with 7 bases between the two germline ends. Per the germline V gene, CDR1 is SGHTA and CDR2 is FQGNSA. The CDR3 extends over 15 amino acids. CDR3 nucleotides: TGTGCCAGCAGCTCCCCAGGCTCTGGGGCCAACGTCCTGACTTTC. This encodes CASSSPGSGANVLTF. Drawing the rest from reference TRBV7-2 and TRBJ2-6, the complete variable domain is GAGVSQSPSNKVTEKGKDVELRCDPISGHTALYWYRQSLGQGLEFLIYFQGNSAPDKSGLPSDRFSAERTGGSVSTLTIQRTQQEDSAVYLCASSSPGSGANVLTFGAGSRLTVL.

This CDR3 reads CASSQARVGEKLFF. Here the CDR3 DNA reads TGTGCCAGCAGCCAAGCCAGGGTTGGTGAAAAACTGTTTTTT. This chain joins TRBV4-2 and TRBJ1-4, with TRBD1 as a possible D gene (5 bases). Between the trimmed V and J ends, which lost 1 base and 7 bases, there was a span of 10 bases. The CDR3 is 14 residues long. Germline CDR1 is LGHNA and CDR2 is YNFKEQ.

This rearrangement joins TRBV6-5 to TRBJ2-5; 8 bases match TRBD1. Losses at the gene ends were 6 bases for V and 4 bases for J; bases not matched to a gene: 7. This CDR3 spans 14 amino acids. Germline loops: CDR1 MNHEY, CDR2 SVGAGI. The CDR3 nucleotides are TGTGCCAGCAGCAGGACAGGGCGGACAGAGACCCAGTACTTC. This translates into CASSRTGRTETQYF.

The V and J genes are TRBV29-1 and TRBJ2-3, with D perhaps TRBD1 (6 bases). Germline V CDR1 and CDR2: SQVTM, ANQGSEA. V dropped 1 base and J dropped 3 bases, with 14 bases sitting between them. CDR3 length: 15 residues. The CDR3 spells CSVEGDLRGTDTQYF. As DNA, the CDR3 is TGCAGCGTTGAAGGGGACCTAAGGGGGACAGATACGCAGTATTTT.